This T cell receptor (beta chain) was identified during a study of identical twins. The study, taken as a whole, reports: In drawing conclusions, the study used cross-sectional statistical analysis and did not follow the same donors.

Details on this clonotype: What it binds is unknown.

Germline CDR1 and CDR2: DFQATT and SNEGSKA (reference sequence). The CDR3 is made up of 13 amino acids. With 2 bases clipped from V and 6 bases from J, the junction kept 7 bases outside the gene matches. Template switching supplied a universal primer site; unique molecular identifiers were carried on the cDNA. From the 5' RACE reads, TCRdb called clonotypes with MiXCR, one entry per CDR3 protein. The top ten hold roughly 0.5% of the sample, which has about 480,000 distinct CDR3 sequences, approximately 15% seen once. This sample was also put to use in a study of yellow fever vaccine responses in identical twins.

Sequenced input: CD4+ T cells sorted from blood. The sequence was collected from a woman aged 18 to 35 in good health. This sequence joins TRBV20-1 and TRBJ2-7; 7 nucleotides agree with TRBD2. The CDR3 reads CSARMAGVPEQYF. Written as DNA, the CDR3 is TGCAGTGCTAGAATGGCGGGAGTCCCCGAGCAGTACTTC.